These 20 T cell receptor beta chains were all obtained from the same sample, sequenced in a study of T-cell reconstitution after alpha-beta-depleted transplantation in children. The TCRbeta library was prepared with unique molecular identifiers. TCRdb reanalysed the PCR reads using MiXCR and keeps one entry per CDR3 protein. The data show 600,000 to 800,000 distinct CDR3 sequences, 10% to 15% seen once. The material was PBMCs, obtained before TCRalphabeta/CD19-depleted stem cell transplant. The source is a girl aged 2-10 years with congenital amegakaryocytic thrombocytopenia, due to receive a stem cell transplant.

This clonotype was counted ten times or more. This sequence joins TRBV28 and TRBJ1-1; unclear D gene. V lost 5 bases, J lost 5 bases, and 6 bases lay in between. The germline V gene encodes CDR1 MDHEN and CDR2 SYDVKM. The CDR3 runs to 11 residues. The CDR3 sequence: CASSRVTEAFF. DNA of the CDR3: TGTGCCAGCAGTCGGGTGACTGAAGCTTTCTTT.

The V gene is TRBV5-1, the J gene TRBJ2-1; the D gene is possibly TRBD2 (6 bases). V lost 4 bases to trimming and J lost 6 bases, with 11 bases between them. The CDR3 length is 13 residues. Germline loops: CDR1 SGHRS, CDR2 YFSETQ. This CDR3 reads CASSRWGVNEQFF. The CDR3 DNA reads as TGCGCCAGCAGCCGGTGGGGGGTCAATGAGCAGTTCTTC. The variable domain in full, with the rest retrieved from reference TRBV5-1 and TRBJ2-1, is KAGVTQTPRYLIKTRGQQVTLSCSPISGHRSVSWYQQTPGQGLQFLFEYFSETQRNKGNFPGRFSGRQFSNSRSEMNVSTLELGDSALYLCASSRWGVNEQFFGPGTRLTVL.

This clonotype has at least ten counts. The rearrangement joins TRBV29-1 to TRBJ2-1; TRBD2 matches 8 bases. The CDR3 contains 14 residues. J lost 2 bases, V lost 6 bases, and 6 bases had no gene match. Germline loops: CDR1 SQVTM, CDR2 ANQGSEA. The CDR3 DNA reads as TGCAGCGTCCCGACGGGACTAGCCTACAATGAGCAGTTCTTC. Residues: CSVPTGLAYNEQFF.

J is TRBJ2-3 and V is TRBV28; perhaps TRBD2 as D (5 bases). Trimming pared 4 bases from V and 4 bases from J, leaving 12 bases between. The CDR3 runs 14 residues. Germline V gives CDR1 MDHEN, CDR2 SYDVKM. The CDR3 loop is CASSSSIASDTQYF. The CDR3 DNA follows: TGTGCCAGCAGTTCCTCAATAGCGTCAGATACGCAGTATTTT.

This clonotype was counted many times. This chain links TRBV5-1 with TRBJ1-5; D ambiguous. V was shortened by 0 bases and J by 6 bases, with 10 bases between the two germline ends. Germline V gene sequence: CDR1 SGHRS, CDR2 YFSETQ. The length of the CDR3 is 14 residues. This chain's CDR3 is CASSLEGQSQPQHF. The CDR3 DNA reads TGCGCCAGCAGCTTGGAGGGCCAAAGTCAGCCCCAGCATTTT.

V is TRBV30 and J is TRBJ2-1; D tentatively reads TRBD1 or TRBD2 (6 bases each). The germline CDR1 and CDR2 sequences are GTSNPN and SVGIG (reference sequence). This CDR3 region has 14 residues. Between the trimmed V and J ends, which lost 5 bases and 6 bases, there was a span of 17 bases. The CDR3 DNA follows: TGTGCCTGGGGGGGCGGGATCGTCGGCAATGAGCAGTTCTTC. This gives the protein CAWGGGIVGNEQFF.

This clonotype has a count of ten or more. This chain links TRBV4-2 with TRBJ2-1; 9 bases fit TRBD2. Germline V gives CDR1 LGHNA, CDR2 YNFKEQ. The CDR3 is made up of 18 amino acids. J was trimmed by 3 bases and V by 1 base; bases with no gene match: 10. CDR3 DNA: TGTGCCAGCAGCCAAGCAGGAGAAGGACTAGCGATCTACAATGAGCAGTTCTTC. As protein: CASSQAGEGLAIYNEQFF.

With regard to this clonotype: Possible read error: a much larger clone is one base away. J is TRBJ2-3 and V is TRBV12-3 or TRBV12-4, with D perhaps matching TRBD2 (5 bases). The CDR3 totals 14 residues. The CDR3 bases are TGTGCCAGCAGTTTGGAGGACTTTACAGATACGAAGTATTTT. As protein: CASSLEDFTDTKYF.

V gene TRBV20-1 combines with J gene TRBJ1-4; 9 bases fit TRBD1. Looked up from germline, CDR1 is DFQATT and CDR2 is SNEGSKA (reference sequence). The trim removed 3 bases at V and 7 bases at J, leaving 3 bases unmatched. The CDR3 totals 13 residues. CDR3 coding DNA: TGCAGTGCTAGGGGGGACAGGGCTGAAAAACTGTTTTTT. The encoded protein is CSARGDRAEKLFF.

This clonotype has ten or more counts. V is TRBV20-1 and J is TRBJ1-4; D perhaps matches TRBD1 (5 bases). The CDR3 contains 14 residues. Trimming removed 6 bases at V and 8 bases at J, with 19 bases between. CDR1 is DFQATT and CDR2 is SNEGSKA in the germline V gene (reference sequence). The CDR3 bases are TGCAGTGCGACTCGGGGGGGGTTCGGGGAAAAACTGTTTTTT. It yields the protein CSATRGGFGEKLFF.

This clonotype showed up just a few times. V usage is TRBV9 and J usage is TRBJ2-2, with 10 bases that match TRBD2. The CDR3 has 16 residues. V shed 4 bases and J 5 bases; nucleotides not matched to a gene: 8. CDR1 is SGDLS and CDR2 is YYNGEE in the germline V gene. CDR3 nucleotide sequence: TGTGCCAGCAGCTTCAGGACTAGCGGATTAACCGGGGAGCTGTTTTTT. It yields the protein CASSFRTSGLTGELFF.

This clonotype was seen at least ten times. The chain is built from TRBV29-1 and TRBJ2-1, with 11 bases matching TRBD2. The CDR3 runs 17 residues. V gave up 2 bases and J gave up 5 bases; unmatched junction bases: 11. The germline gives CDR1 SQVTM, CDR2 ANQGSEA. The CDR3 reads CSVENPSLAGGDNEQFF. The CDR3 DNA sequence: TGCAGCGTTGAAAACCCCTCCCTAGCGGGAGGCGACAATGAGCAGTTCTTC.

In its sample, this clonotype was seen a few times. The rearrangement joins TRBV14 to TRBJ2-1; 7 positions match TRBD1. The germline gives CDR1 SGHDN, CDR2 FVKESK. V lost 4 bases to trimming and J lost 9 bases; unmatched junction nucleotides: 15. The CDR3 runs to 16 residues. The CDR3 coding sequence is TGTGCCAGCAGCCTACAAGCAGGGGGTTTTAGTGTTGAGCAGTTCTTC. It is translated as CASSLQAGGFSVEQFF.

The chain joins TRBV7-9 to TRBJ2-5, with a possible D match to TRBD1 (5 bases). V was shortened by 8 bases and J by 1 base, with 14 bases between the two germline ends. This CDR3 region has 14 residues. CDR1 is SEHNR, CDR2 FQNEAQ, per germline (reference sequence). The CDR3 loop reads CASGLVGAQETQYF. CDR3 nucleotide sequence: TGTGCCAGCGGTTTGGTAGGGGCCCAAGAGACCCAGTACTTC.

The chain carries TRBV7-9 and TRBJ2-7; D is unresolved. Germline CDR1 reads SEHNR; CDR2 reads FQNEAQ (reference sequence). The CDR3 is 14 residues long. V was cut by 0 bases and J by 3 bases, with 9 bases left in between. This chain's CDR3 is CASSLADGSYEQYF. The CDR3, as DNA: TGTGCCAGCAGCTTAGCAGATGGAAGCTACGAGCAGTACTTC.

The V call is TRBV15, the J call TRBJ2-5; D tentatively reads TRBD1 or TRBD2 (5 bases each). The germline gives CDR1 LNHNV, CDR2 YYDKDF (reference sequence). V lost 11 bases, J lost 2 bases, and 24 bases lay in between. The length of the CDR3 is 16 residues. This CDR3 is CASTGALFGGQETQYF. The CDR3 coding sequence is TGTGCCTCGACCGGGGCACTTTTTGGCGGGCAAGAGACCCAGTACTTC. The full variable domain, completed using reference TRBV15 and TRBJ2-5, is DAMVIQNPRYQVTQFGKPVTLSCSQTLNHNVMYWYQQKSSQAPKLLFHYYDKDFNNEADTPDNFQSRRPNTSFCFLDIRSPGLGDTAMYLCASTGALFGGQETQYFGPGTRLLVL.

In its sample, this clonotype was seen a few times. V usage is TRBV12-3 or TRBV12-4 and J usage is TRBJ2-5; 14 bases agree with TRBD2. Trimming at V came to 6 bases and at J to 5 bases, leaving 8 bases not matched to a gene. CDR3 length: 16 residues. The CDR3 protein is CASRLRLAGGPETQYF. The CDR3 DNA reads as TGTGCCAGCAGACTCAGACTAGCGGGAGGGCCTGAGACCCAGTACTTC.

This clonotype has at least ten counts. The chain joins TRBV29-1 to TRBJ1-3; tentatively, D is TRBD1 (6 bases). Germline V gene data show CDR1 as SQVTM and CDR2 as ANQGSEA. CDR3 length: 13 amino acids. Trimming took off 5 bases at V and 0 bases at J, with 8 bases between the two ends. CDR3 residues: CSVLTGSGNTIYF. DNA for the CDR3: TGCAGCGTTCTGACAGGCTCTGGAAACACCATATATTTT.

On this clonotype itself: Just one base apart from a much larger clone, this may be a read error. V gene TRBV4-1 combines with J gene TRBJ1-5; D is undetermined. Germline V CDR1 and CDR2: MGHRA, YSYEKL. V gave up 4 bases and J gave up 6 bases, with 16 bases separating them. The CDR3 has 15 residues. The CDR3 sequence: CASSRKRDEGQPQHF. DNA of the CDR3: TGCGCCAGCAGCCGGAAGAGGGATGAGGGTCAGCCCCAGCATTTT.

In its sample, this clonotype was seen many times. This chain links TRBV5-1 with TRBJ2-5, with a weak D call TRBD1 (5 bases). Germline lookup yields CDR1 SGHRS and CDR2 YFSETQ. This CDR3 has 14 residues. Trimming removed 4 bases from V and 2 bases from J, with 12 bases in between. The CDR3 DNA sequence: TGCGCCAGCAGCCTGATGGACAAACAAGAGACCCAGTACTTC. Residues: CASSLMDKQETQYF.